The source of this TCR beta chain is a study of spatial heterogeneity in lung cancer. Study-wide findings and caveats: Tumor T-cell coverage was an estimated 7% or so for alpha and more than 11% for beta chains. How many expanded intratumoral alpha and beta TCRs were present tracked the tumor mutation count, which was a count of nonsynonymous mutations.

The CDR3 totals 15 residues. The ends were cut back, 4 bases at V and 1 base at J, with 14 bases in the middle. Germline lookup yields CDR1 SGHNT and CDR2 YYREEE (reference sequence). This clonotype was found many times. What it recognizes is unknown. The library was designed around alpha chains, so this beta chain is a stray read whose abundance carries little weight. As to time point: sample taken at primary tumor resection. Tumor, nontumor lung or frozen PBMC supplied whole RNA that was sequenced unsorted. TCRdb reprocessed the 5' RACE reads via MiXCR and lists one record per CDR3 protein. The repertoire has 17,000 or so distinct CDR3 sequences, 6% to 6.5% of them found once; the top ten carry 6.8%.

The sample in question was lung tumor tissue, obtained at surgery. The TCR comes from a male donor with early-stage non-small cell lung cancer. The rearrangement uses TRBV5-4 and TRBJ1-2, with a possible D match to TRBD1 (6 bases). The CDR3 region has the DNA TGTGCCAGCAGCCCCTGGACAGACAGTAACTATGGCTACACCTTC. As protein: CASSPWTDSNYGYTF.